Below, 4 T cell receptor beta chains from the same sample are listed, as sequenced in a study of cytomegalovirus exposure and HLA in healthy donors. TCRdb's copy holds only in-frame clones and misses some; the assay was immunoSEQ multiplex PCR. The table shows 150,000 to 200,000 clones, with roughly nine tenths occurring only once. Sequenced: PBMCs. These receptors all stem from a young woman in good health and CMV-seronegative.

V and J are TRBV30 and TRBJ2-1; perhaps TRBD2 as D (5 bases). V gave up 1 base and J gave up 6 bases, with 13 bases separating them. CDR1 and CDR2 (germline): GTSNPN, SVGIG (reference sequence). This CDR3 spans 14 amino acids. The CDR3 region is CAWSATDRGNEQFF. The CDR3 region has the DNA TGTGCCTGGAGTGCTACCGACCGGGGCAATGAGCAGTTCTTC.

The rearrangement links TRBV4-2 to TRBJ2-2; no definite D call. This CDR3 has 13 amino acids. V gave up 1 base and J gave up 5 bases, with 5 bases separating them. Looked up from germline, CDR1 is LGHNA and CDR2 is YNFKEQ. The CDR3 region has the DNA TGTGCCAGCAGCCAAGCCCGGACCGGGGAGCTGTTTTTT. It specifies CASSQARTGELFF.

A single count supports this clone. The chain joins TRBV28 to TRBJ2-2; 8 positions agree with TRBD2. Germline loops: CDR1 MDHEN, CDR2 SYDVKM. Losses at the gene ends were 5 bases for V and 11 bases for J; bases not matched to a gene: 10. The CDR3 covers 14 residues. The CDR3 region is CASSILRGGGELFF. The CDR3 nucleotides are TGTGCCAGCAGTATACTTCGGGGGGGAGGTGAGCTGTTTTTT.

The chain carries TRBV11-3 and TRBJ2-2; 10 nucleotides match TRBD2. V lost 1 base, J lost 7 bases, and 3 bases stayed unmatched. Germline V gene data show CDR1 as SGHNT and CDR2 as YENEEA. The CDR3 runs to 15 residues. The CDR3 DNA follows: TGTGCCAGCAGCTTAGCAGCGGGAGGGGACGGGGAGCTGTTTTTT. This codes for CASSLAAGGDGELFF. The complete variable domain, with remaining parts taken from reference TRBV11-3 and TRBJ2-2, reads EAGVVQSPRYKIIEKKQPVAFWCNPISGHNTLYWYLQNLGQGPELLIRYENEEAVDDSQLPKDRFSAERLKGVDSTLKIQPAELGDSAVYLCASSLAAGGDGELFFGEGSRLTVL.